These 21 T cell receptor beta chains originate from one sample sequenced in a study of brain T cells in children with intractable seizures. Clones were sequenced by immunoSEQ multiplex PCR, and TCRdb holds only the in-frame ones, with some missing. This table holds 75,000 to 80,000 clones, 85% to 95% found once. The sequences come from peripheral blood, collected at surgery. These receptors came from a boy less than two years old with tuberous sclerosis and intractable seizures.

The V and J genes are TRBV18 and TRBJ2-1, with 8 bases that match TRBD1. This CDR3 has 14 residues. The V segment lost 4 bases and the J segment 9 bases; nucleotides outside the gene matches: 8. CDR1 KGHSH and CDR2 LQKENI come from the germline V gene. The CDR3 coding sequence is TGTGCCAGCTCACAGTCAGGGGGCTATATTGAGCAGTTCTTC. This codes for CASSQSGGYIEQFF.

The CDR3: CASTEGPRHPQYF. CDR3 DNA: TGTGCCAGCACCGAGGGACCGCGGCACCCCCAGTACTTC. The chain combines TRBV7-2 with TRBJ2-5; D may correspond to TRBD1 or TRBD2 (5 bases each). The length of the CDR3 is 13 residues. V was cut by 7 bases and J by 9 bases, with 18 bases left in between. Germline V gene data show CDR1 as SGHTA and CDR2 as FQGNSA.

As for this clone: The sample holds other DNA sequences that translate to the same CDR3. J is TRBJ1-2 and V is TRBV7-9; the match to TRBD1 covers 7 bases. With V trimmed by 1 base and J by 3 bases, 2 bases remained unmatched. The germline V gene encodes CDR1 SEHNR and CDR2 FQNEAQ (reference sequence). The CDR3 is 14 amino acids. CDR3 DNA sequence: TGTGCCAGCAGCTTAGGACAGGGCGACTATGGCTACACCTTC. It is translated as CASSLGQGDYGYTF.

This clone was observed a handful of times. The V gene is TRBV7-2, the J gene TRBJ2-7; no definite D call. CDR1 is SGHTA and CDR2 is FQGNSA in the germline V gene. The CDR3 is made up of 11 amino acids. Trimming shortened V by 3 bases and J by 0 bases, and 0 bases separated the two germline ends. In DNA form, the CDR3 reads TGTGCCAGCAGCTTCTCCTACGAGCAGTACTTC. It yields the protein CASSFSYEQYF.

The V and J genes are TRBV30 and TRBJ2-2, with no clear D. Germline-derived CDR1 and CDR2 are GTSNPN and SVGIG (reference sequence). V was cut by 3 bases and J by 0 bases, with 11 bases left in between. The CDR3 is made up of 15 amino acids. DNA of the CDR3: TGTGCCTGGAGCCTAGGCAACGCGAACACCGGGGAGCTGTTTTTT. This codes for CAWSLGNANTGELFF.

The chain links TRBV6-5 to TRBJ1-6, with 7 bases lining up with TRBD1. V shed 6 bases, J shed 10 bases, and the junction held 12 bases outside the gene matches. Per the germline V gene, CDR1 is MNHEY and CDR2 is SVGAGI. The CDR3 totals 15 residues. CDR3 nucleotides: TGTGCCAGCAGGCTACCCGACAGGGAGAAATCACCCCTCCACTTT. Translating gives CASRLPDREKSPLHF.

The gene calls are TRBV4-1 and TRBJ1-1; D uncertain. The V gene lost 4 bases and the J gene lost 2 bases, with 11 bases spanning the gap. Germline-derived CDR1 and CDR2 are MGHRA and YSYEKL. The length of the CDR3 is 14 residues. The CDR3: CASSLGRVNTEAFF. The CDR3 DNA sequence: TGCGCCAGCAGCCTTGGACGGGTAAACACTGAAGCTTTCTTT.

The chain links TRBV30 to TRBJ1-1, with D hard to call. The germline V gene encodes CDR1 GTSNPN and CDR2 SVGIG (reference sequence). V gave up 4 bases and J gave up 4 bases, with 13 bases separating them. The CDR3 sequence is 13 residues long. This chain's CDR3 is CAWTWSFGTEAFF. DNA of the CDR3: TGTGCCTGGACATGGTCTTTTGGCACTGAAGCTTTCTTT. Variable domain in full (rest from reference TRBV30 and TRBJ1-1): SQTIHQWPATLVQPVGSPLSLECTVEGTSNPNLYWYRQAAGRGLQLLFYSVGIGQISSEVPQNLSASRPQDRQFILSSKKLLLSDSGFYLCAWTWSFGTEAFFGQGTRLTVV.

The rearrangement links TRBV5-1 to TRBJ2-1, with unresolved D. V lost 0 bases to trimming and J lost 0 bases, with 7 bases between them. CDR3 size: 15 residues. Germline-derived CDR1 and CDR2 are SGHRS and YFSETQ. Written as DNA, the CDR3 is TGCGCCAGCAGCTTGGGGGAAAGCTCCTACAATGAGCAGTTCTTC. Translating gives CASSLGESSYNEQFF.

The chain joins TRBV3-1 (or the pseudogene TRBV3-2) to TRBJ2-7; 9 bases fit TRBD1. With 3 bases clipped from V and 0 bases from J, the junction kept 0 bases outside the gene matches. Germline loops: CDR1 LGHDT, CDR2 YNNKEL (reference sequence). The CDR3 contains 14 residues. CDR3 sequence: CASSQGQGSYEQYF. The DNA for the CDR3 is TGTGCCAGCAGCCAGGGACAGGGCTCCTACGAGCAGTACTTC.

The chain couples TRBV11-2 to TRBJ2-2; the match to TRBD2 covers 8 bases. Germline V gives CDR1 SGHAT, CDR2 FQNNGV. J was trimmed by 6 bases and V by 5 bases; bases with no gene match: 11. CDR3 size: 16 residues. CDR3: CASSPDIGLASGELFF. In nucleotides, the CDR3 is TGTGCCAGCAGCCCAGACATCGGACTAGCATCCGGGGAGCTGTTTTTT.

The chain recombines TRBV20-1 with TRBJ1-2; D unclear. The CDR3 consists of 11 residues. Trimming removed 4 bases at V and 0 bases at J, with 3 bases between. Germline loops: CDR1 DFQATT, CDR2 SNEGSKA (reference sequence). The CDR3 spells CSANPNYGYTF. Written as DNA, the CDR3 is TGCAGTGCTAACCCTAACTATGGCTACACCTTC.

V usage is TRBV3-1 (or the pseudogene TRBV3-2) and J usage is TRBJ2-5, with 9 nucleotides matching TRBD2. After removal of 1 base from V and 2 bases from J, the junction contained 5 bases not matched to a gene. The CDR3 extends over 16 amino acids. CDR1 is LGHDT, CDR2 YNNKEL, per germline (reference sequence). CDR3 loop: CASSQGPAGGQETQYF. CDR3 bases: TGTGCCAGCAGCCAAGGGCCGGCGGGGGGGCAAGAGACCCAGTACTTC.

The chain carries TRBV9 and TRBJ2-1; TRBD2 matches at 9 bases. CDR3 size: 15 residues. Trimming cost V 2 bases and J 6 bases; bases outside gene matches: 6. Germline V gene lookup returns CDR1 SGDLS and CDR2 YYNGEE. CDR3 loop: CASSVRTSVSNEQFF. The CDR3 DNA reads as TGTGCCAGCAGCGTCCGGACTAGCGTGAGCAATGAGCAGTTCTTC.

The rearrangement uses TRBV12-5 and TRBJ1-1, with D perhaps TRBD1 (6 bases). V was shortened by 1 base and J by 2 bases, with 11 bases between the two germline ends. Germline CDR1 and CDR2: LGHNT and FRNRAP. CDR3 length equals 15 residues. The CDR3 coding sequence is TGTGCTAGTGGTTTGGGAGGACAGAGCAACACTGAAGCTTTCTTT. This sequence encodes CASGLGGQSNTEAFF.

This chain uses TRBV7-9 with TRBJ1-4, with TRBD1 as a possible D gene (6 bases). The CDR3 is made up of 15 amino acids. Germline V gives CDR1 SEHNR, CDR2 FQNEAQ (reference sequence). Trimming shortened V by 5 bases and J by 1 base, and 11 bases separated the two germline ends. The CDR3 nucleotides are TGTGCCAGCAGCCTCGAGACAGGAACTAATGAAAAACTGTTTTTT. As protein: CASSLETGTNEKLFF.

This chain uses TRBV7-9 with TRBJ1-2, with D perhaps TRBD1 (5 bases). Deletions cut 2 bases from V and 0 bases from J, with 19 bases between. The germline V gene has CDR1 SEHNR and CDR2 FQNEAQ (reference sequence). The CDR3 contains 18 residues. CDR3 sequence reads: CASSLLSNGGTTNYGYTF. Here the CDR3 DNA reads TGTGCCAGCAGCTTATTGTCTAATGGGGGGACCACTAACTATGGCTACACCTTC.

This chain connects TRBV6-5 to TRBJ1-3; no clear D gene. V was trimmed by 6 bases and J by 1 base, leaving 7 bases between them. The CDR3 has 13 residues. Looked up from germline, CDR1 is MNHEY and CDR2 is SVGAGI. Here the CDR3 reads CASSWGSGNTIYF. As DNA, the CDR3 is TGTGCCAGCAGCTGGGGTTCTGGAAACACCATATATTTT.

The chain couples TRBV7-9 to TRBJ2-1, with 10 bases lining up with TRBD1. Germline V gene sequence: CDR1 SEHNR, CDR2 FQNEAQ (reference sequence). The J segment lost 8 bases and the V segment lost 0 bases, leaving 7 bases of the junction unmatched. The CDR3 spans 16 residues. The CDR3 DNA follows: TGTGCCAGCAGCTTAGCCACCGGGACAGGGGTCCATGAGCAGTTCTTC. It is translated as CASSLATGTGVHEQFF. Looking up the rest from reference TRBV7-9 and TRBJ2-1 gives the full variable domain: DTGVSQNPRHKITKRGQNVTFRCDPISEHNRLYWYRQTLGQGPEFLTYFQNEAQLEKSRLLSDRFSAERPKGSFSTLEIQRTEQGDSAMYLCASSLATGTGVHEQFFGPGTRLTVL.

CDR3 amino acids: CSVIPGPSNTIYF. CDR3 bases: TGCAGCGTTATACCGGGACCAAGCAACACCATATATTTT. The rearrangement links TRBV29-1 to TRBJ1-3, with D tentatively TRBD1 (5 bases). Germline lookup yields CDR1 SQVTM and CDR2 ANQGSEA. Between the trimmed V and J ends, which lost 5 bases and 7 bases, there was a span of 15 bases. There are 13 residues in the CDR3.

This rearrangement joins TRBV3-1 (or the pseudogene TRBV3-2) to TRBJ2-1; the match to TRBD1 covers 8 bases. This CDR3 comprises 15 residues. The V and J ends lost 1 base and 8 bases, in that order; junction bases with no gene match: 7. Germline V gives CDR1 LGHDT, CDR2 YNNKEL (reference sequence). The chain's CDR3 is CASSQARTGWDEQFF. The CDR3 DNA follows: TGTGCCAGCAGCCAAGCCCGGACAGGGTGGGATGAGCAGTTCTTC.